This TCR beta chain is from a study of CD8 T cells in Susac syndrome. TCR beta was sequenced from blood CD8+ and CD4+ T cells. CDR3 length: 16 residues. CDR1 and CDR2 from the germline V gene are DFQATT and SNEGSKA (reference sequence). Trimming removed 0 bases from V and 1 base from J, with 12 bases in between. Random-hexamer reverse transcription was applied to roughly 0.5 to 1 ug RNA. The CDR3 of TCR beta was amplified by immunoSEQ multiplex PCR across 54 Vbeta and 13 Jbeta. MiXCR, applied by TCRdb to the immunoSEQ multiplex PCR reads, yields one record per CDR3 protein. The data show some 48,000 distinct CDR3 sequences, around 92% seen once.

The sequenced sample consisted of CD8+ T cells from PBMCs. This receptor was obtained from a human donor in good health. This sequence joins TRBV20-1 and TRBJ2-2; D is possibly TRBD2 (5 bases). Written as DNA, the CDR3 is TGCAGTGCTAGAGATCTCGGCGGGTTGAACACCGGGGAGCTGTTTTTT. This translates into CSARDLGGLNTGELFF.